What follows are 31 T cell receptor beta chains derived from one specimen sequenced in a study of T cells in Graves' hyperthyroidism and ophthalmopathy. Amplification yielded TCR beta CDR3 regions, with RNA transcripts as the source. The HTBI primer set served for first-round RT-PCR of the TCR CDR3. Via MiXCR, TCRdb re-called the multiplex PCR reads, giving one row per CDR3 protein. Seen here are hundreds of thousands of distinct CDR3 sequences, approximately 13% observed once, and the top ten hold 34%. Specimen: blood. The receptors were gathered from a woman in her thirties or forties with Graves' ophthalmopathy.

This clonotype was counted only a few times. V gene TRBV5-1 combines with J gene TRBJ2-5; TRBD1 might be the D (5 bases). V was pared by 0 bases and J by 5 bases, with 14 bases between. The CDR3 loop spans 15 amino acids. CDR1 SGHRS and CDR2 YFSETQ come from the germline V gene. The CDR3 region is CASSLAARASETQYF. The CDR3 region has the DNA TGCGCCAGCAGCTTGGCCGCCAGGGCCTCGGAGACCCAGTACTTC.

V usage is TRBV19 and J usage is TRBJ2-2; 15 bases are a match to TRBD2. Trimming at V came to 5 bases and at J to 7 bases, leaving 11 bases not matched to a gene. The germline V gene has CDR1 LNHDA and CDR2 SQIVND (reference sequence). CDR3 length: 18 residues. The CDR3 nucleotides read TGTGCCAGTAGTCCCCTCGGACTAGCGGGAGGGGCATACGGGGAGCTGTTTTTT. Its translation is CASSPLGLAGGAYGELFF.

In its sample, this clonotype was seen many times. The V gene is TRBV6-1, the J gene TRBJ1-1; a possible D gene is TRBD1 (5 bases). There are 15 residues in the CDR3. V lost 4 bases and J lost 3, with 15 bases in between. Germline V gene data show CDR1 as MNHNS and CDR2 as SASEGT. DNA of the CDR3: TGTGCCAGCAGTGCCACAGGATTTGCAGACACTGAAGCTTTCTTT. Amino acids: CASSATGFADTEAFF.

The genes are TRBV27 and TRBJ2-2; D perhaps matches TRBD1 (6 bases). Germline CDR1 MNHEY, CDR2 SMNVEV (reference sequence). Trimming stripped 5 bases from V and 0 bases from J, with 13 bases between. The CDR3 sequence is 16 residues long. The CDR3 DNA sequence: TGTGCCAGCAGTCACGGACAGCCCGCGAACACCGGGGAGCTGTTTTTT. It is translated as CASSHGQPANTGELFF.

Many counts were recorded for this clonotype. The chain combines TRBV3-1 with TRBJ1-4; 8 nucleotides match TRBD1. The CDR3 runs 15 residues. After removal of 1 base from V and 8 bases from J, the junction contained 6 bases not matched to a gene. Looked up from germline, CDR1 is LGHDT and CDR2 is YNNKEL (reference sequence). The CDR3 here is CASSQGTGIGEKLFF. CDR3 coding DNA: TGTGCCAGCAGCCAAGGGACAGGGATCGGAGAAAAACTGTTTTTT.

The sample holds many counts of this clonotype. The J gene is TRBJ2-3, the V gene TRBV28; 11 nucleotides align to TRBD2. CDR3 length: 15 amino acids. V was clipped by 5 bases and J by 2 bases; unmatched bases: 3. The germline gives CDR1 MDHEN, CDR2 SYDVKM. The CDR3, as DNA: TGTGCCAGCAGTGGGACTAGCGGCCCCACAGATACGCAGTATTTT. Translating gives CASSGTSGPTDTQYF.

The CDR3 nucleotides read TGTGCCAGCAGCTTGCTCCGCCACCAGGGAGTAATAAATGAGCAGTTCTTC. It yields the protein CASSLLRHQGVINEQFF. The rearrangement links TRBV5-8 to TRBJ2-1; D possibly matches TRBD1 or TRBD2 (5 bases each). This CDR3 is built from 17 residues. CDR1 is SGHTS and CDR2 is YDEGEE in the germline V gene. Between the trimmed V and J ends, which lost 1 base and 7 bases, there was a span of 21 bases.

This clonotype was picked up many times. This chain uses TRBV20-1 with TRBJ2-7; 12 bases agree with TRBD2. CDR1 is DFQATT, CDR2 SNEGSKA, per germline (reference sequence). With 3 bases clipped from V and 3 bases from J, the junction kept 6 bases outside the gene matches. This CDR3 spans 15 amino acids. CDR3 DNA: TGCAGTGCTAGGTCCCCTAGCGGGGGGGGCTACGAGCAGTACTTC. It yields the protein CSARSPSGGGYEQYF.

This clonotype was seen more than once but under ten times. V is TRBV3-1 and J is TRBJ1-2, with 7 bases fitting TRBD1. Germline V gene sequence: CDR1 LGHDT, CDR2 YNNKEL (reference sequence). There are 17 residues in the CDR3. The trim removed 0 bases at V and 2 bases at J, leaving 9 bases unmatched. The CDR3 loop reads CASSQEGRGLYNYGYTF. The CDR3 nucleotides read TGTGCCAGCAGCCAAGAGGGGAGGGGGCTTTACAACTATGGCTACACCTTC. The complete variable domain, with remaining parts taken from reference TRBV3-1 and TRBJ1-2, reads DTAVSQTPKYLVTQMGNDKSIKCEQNLGHDTMYWYKQDSKKFLKIMFSYNNKELIINETVPNRFSPKSPDKAHLNLHINSLELGDSAVYFCASSQEGRGLYNYGYTFGSGTRLTVV.

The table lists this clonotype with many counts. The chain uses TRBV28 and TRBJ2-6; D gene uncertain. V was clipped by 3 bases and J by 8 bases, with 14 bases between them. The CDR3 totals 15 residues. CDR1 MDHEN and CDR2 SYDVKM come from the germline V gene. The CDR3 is CASSFTTEGSNVLTF. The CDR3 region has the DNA TGTGCCAGCAGTTTTACGACGGAAGGGTCCAACGTCCTGACTTTC. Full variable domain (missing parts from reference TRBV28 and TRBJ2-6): DVKVTQSSRYLVKRTGEKVFLECVQDMDHENMFWYRQDPGLGLRLIYFSYDVKMKEKGDIPEGYSVSREKKERFSLILESASTNQTSMYLCASSFTTEGSNVLTFGAGSRLTVL.

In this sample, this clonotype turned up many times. CDR3: CASSTGHSYEQYF. CDR3 bases: TGTGCCAGCAGTACGGGACACTCCTACGAGCAGTACTTC. The gene calls are TRBV28 and TRBJ2-7, with D tentatively TRBD1 (6 bases). The CDR3 has 13 amino acids. Germline lookup yields CDR1 MDHEN and CDR2 SYDVKM. Trimming stripped 5 bases from V and 0 bases from J, with 8 bases between.

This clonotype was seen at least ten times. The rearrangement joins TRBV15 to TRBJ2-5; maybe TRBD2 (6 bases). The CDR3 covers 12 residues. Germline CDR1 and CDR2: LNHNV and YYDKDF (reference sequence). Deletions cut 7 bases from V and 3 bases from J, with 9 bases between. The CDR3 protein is CATTSGEETQYF. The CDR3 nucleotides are TGTGCCACCACTTCGGGGGAAGAGACCCAGTACTTC.

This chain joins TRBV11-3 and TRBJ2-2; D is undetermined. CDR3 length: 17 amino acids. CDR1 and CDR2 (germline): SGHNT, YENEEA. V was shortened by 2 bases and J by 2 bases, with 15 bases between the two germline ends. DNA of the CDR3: TGTGCCAGCAGCTTATGGGTCGCGACAATAAACACCGGGGAGCTGTTTTTT. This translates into CASSLWVATINTGELFF.

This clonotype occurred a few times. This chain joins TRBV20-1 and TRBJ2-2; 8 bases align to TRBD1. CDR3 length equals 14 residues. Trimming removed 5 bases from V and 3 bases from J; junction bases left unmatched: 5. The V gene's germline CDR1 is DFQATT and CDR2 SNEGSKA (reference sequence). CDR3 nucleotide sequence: TGCAGTGCTGCCGCAGGGGGCCACACCGGGGAGCTGTTTTTT. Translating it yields CSAAAGGHTGELFF.

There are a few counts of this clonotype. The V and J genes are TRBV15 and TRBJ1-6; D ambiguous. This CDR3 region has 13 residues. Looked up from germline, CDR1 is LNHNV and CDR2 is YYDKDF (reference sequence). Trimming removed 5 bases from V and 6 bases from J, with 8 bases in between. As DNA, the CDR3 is TGTGCCACCAGCGGTCCCGTTAATTCACCCCTCCACTTT. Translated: CATSGPVNSPLHF.

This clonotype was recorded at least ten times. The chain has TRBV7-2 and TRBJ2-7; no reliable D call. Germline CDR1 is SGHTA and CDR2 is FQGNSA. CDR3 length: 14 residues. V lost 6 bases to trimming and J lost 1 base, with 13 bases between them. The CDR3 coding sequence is TGTGCCAGCAGACGTGGACCTACTTCCTACGAGCAGTACTTC. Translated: CASRRGPTSYEQYF.

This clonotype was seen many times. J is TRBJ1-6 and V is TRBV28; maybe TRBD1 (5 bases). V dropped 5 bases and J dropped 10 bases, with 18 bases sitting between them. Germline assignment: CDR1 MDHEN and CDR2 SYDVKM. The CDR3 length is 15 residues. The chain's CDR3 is CASSNYLQGSSPLHF. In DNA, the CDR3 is TGTGCCAGCAGTAACTACCTCCAGGGAAGCTCACCCCTCCACTTT.

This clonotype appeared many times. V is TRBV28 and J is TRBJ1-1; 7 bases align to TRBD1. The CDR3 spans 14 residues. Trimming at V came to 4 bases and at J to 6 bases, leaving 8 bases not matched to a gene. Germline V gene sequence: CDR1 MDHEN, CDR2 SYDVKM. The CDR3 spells CASSSAPTGAEAFF. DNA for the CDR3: TGTGCCAGCAGTTCCGCCCCCACAGGGGCTGAAGCTTTCTTT. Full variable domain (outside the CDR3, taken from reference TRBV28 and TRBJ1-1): DVKVTQSSRYLVKRTGEKVFLECVQDMDHENMFWYRQDPGLGLRLIYFSYDVKMKEKGDIPEGYSVSREKKERFSLILESASTNQTSMYLCASSSAPTGAEAFFGQGTRLTVV.

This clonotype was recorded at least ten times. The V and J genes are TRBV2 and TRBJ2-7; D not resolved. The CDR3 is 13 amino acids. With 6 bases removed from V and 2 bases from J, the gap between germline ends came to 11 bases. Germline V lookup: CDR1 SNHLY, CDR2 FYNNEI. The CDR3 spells CASRNGQTYEQYF. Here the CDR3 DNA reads TGTGCCAGCAGAAACGGGCAGACCTACGAGCAGTACTTC.

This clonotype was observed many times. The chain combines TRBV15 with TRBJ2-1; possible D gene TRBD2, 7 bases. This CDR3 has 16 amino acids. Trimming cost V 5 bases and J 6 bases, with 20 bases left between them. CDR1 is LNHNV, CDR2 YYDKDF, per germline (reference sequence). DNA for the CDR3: TGTGCCACCAGCGAGGGGGGGGGGCGAATCAGCAATGAGCAGTTCTTC. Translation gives CATSEGGGRISNEQFF. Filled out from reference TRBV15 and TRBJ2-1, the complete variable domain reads DAMVIQNPRYQVTQFGKPVTLSCSQTLNHNVMYWYQQKSSQAPKLLFHYYDKDFNNEADTPDNFQSRRPNTSFCFLDIRSPGLGDTAMYLCATSEGGGRISNEQFFGPGTRLTVL.

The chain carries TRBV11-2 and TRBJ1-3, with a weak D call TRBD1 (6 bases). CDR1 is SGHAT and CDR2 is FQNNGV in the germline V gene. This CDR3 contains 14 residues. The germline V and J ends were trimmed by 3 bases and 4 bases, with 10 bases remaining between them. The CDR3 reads CASSFSQGGNTIYF. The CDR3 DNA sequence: TGTGCCAGCAGCTTCTCTCAGGGGGGAAACACCATATATTTT.

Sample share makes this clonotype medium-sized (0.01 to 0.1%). CDR3 sequence: CATSNSLGPGYQETQYF. For the CDR3, the DNA is TGTGCCACCAGCAATTCCCTCGGGCCGGGGTACCAAGAGACCCAGTACTTC. The chain uses TRBV15 and TRBJ2-5, with D perhaps TRBD2 (5 bases). With 4 bases removed from V and 0 bases from J, the gap between germline ends came to 18 bases. There are 17 residues in the CDR3. Germline lookup yields CDR1 LNHNV and CDR2 YYDKDF (reference sequence).

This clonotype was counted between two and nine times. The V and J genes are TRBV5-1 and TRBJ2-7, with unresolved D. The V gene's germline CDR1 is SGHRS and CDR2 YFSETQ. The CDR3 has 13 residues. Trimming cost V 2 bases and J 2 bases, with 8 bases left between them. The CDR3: CASSFSTTYEQYF. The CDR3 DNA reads TGCGCCAGCAGCTTTTCAACAACCTACGAGCAGTACTTC. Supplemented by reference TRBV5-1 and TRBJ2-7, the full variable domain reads KAGVTQTPRYLIKTRGQQVTLSCSPISGHRSVSWYQQTPGQGLQFLFEYFSETQRNKGNFPGRFSGRQFSNSRSEMNVSTLELGDSALYLCASSFSTTYEQYFGPGTRLTVT.

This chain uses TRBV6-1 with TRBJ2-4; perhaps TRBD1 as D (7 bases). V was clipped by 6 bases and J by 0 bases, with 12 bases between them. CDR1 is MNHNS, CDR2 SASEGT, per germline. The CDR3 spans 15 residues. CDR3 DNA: TGTGCCAGCAGGGAGGGACAGCTAGCCAAAAACATTCAGTACTTC. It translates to CASREGQLAKNIQYF.

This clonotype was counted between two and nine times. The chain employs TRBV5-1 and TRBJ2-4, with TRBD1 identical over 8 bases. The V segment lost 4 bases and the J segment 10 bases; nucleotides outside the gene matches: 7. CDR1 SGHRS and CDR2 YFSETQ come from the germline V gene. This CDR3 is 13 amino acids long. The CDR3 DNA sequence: TGCGCCAGCAGCGGAGGACAGGGTTCTATTCAGTACTTC. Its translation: CASSGGQGSIQYF.

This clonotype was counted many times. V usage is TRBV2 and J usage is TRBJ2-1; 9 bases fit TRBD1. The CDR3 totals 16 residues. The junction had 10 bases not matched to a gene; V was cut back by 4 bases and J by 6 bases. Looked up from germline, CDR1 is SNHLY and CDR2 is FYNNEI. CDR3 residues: CASSGGDRALGNEQFF. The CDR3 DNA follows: TGTGCCAGCAGTGGCGGGGACAGGGCCCTTGGCAATGAGCAGTTCTTC.

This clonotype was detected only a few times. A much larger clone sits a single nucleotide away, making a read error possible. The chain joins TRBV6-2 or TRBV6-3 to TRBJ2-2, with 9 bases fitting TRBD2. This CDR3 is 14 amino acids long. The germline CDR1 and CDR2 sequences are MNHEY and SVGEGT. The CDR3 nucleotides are TGTGTCAGCAGACTAGCGGTAAACACCGGGGAGCTGTTTTTT. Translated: CVSRLAVNTGELFF.

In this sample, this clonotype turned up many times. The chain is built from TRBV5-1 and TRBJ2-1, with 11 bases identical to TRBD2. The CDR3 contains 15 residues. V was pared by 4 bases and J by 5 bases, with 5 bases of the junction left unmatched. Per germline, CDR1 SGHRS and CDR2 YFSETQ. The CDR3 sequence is CASSALAGANNEQFF. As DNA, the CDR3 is TGCGCCAGCAGCGCACTAGCGGGGGCTAACAATGAGCAGTTCTTC.

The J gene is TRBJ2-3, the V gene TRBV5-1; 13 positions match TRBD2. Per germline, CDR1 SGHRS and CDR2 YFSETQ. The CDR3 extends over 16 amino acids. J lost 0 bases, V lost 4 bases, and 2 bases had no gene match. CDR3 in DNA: TGCGCCAGCAGCCGGGGACTAGCGGGGAGCACAGATACGCAGTATTTT. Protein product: CASSRGLAGSTDTQYF.

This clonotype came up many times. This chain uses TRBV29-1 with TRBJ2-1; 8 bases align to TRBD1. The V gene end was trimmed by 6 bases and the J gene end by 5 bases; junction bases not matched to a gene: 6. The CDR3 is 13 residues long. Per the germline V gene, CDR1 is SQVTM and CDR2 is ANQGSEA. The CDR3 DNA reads TGCAGCGTGAACAGGGGGTTAAACAATGAGCAGTTCTTC. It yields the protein CSVNRGLNNEQFF.

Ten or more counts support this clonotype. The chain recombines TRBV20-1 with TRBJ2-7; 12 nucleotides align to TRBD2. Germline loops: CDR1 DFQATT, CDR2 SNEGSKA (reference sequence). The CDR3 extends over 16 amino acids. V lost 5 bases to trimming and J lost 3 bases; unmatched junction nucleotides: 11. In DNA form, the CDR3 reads TGCAGTGCTCCGGGGGCTAGCGGGAGGGTCAACTACGAGCAGTACTTC. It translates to CSAPGASGRVNYEQYF.